The TCR beta chain under discussion was sequenced for a study of identical twins. Regarding this clonotype: Antigen specificity is unknown.

A single record per CDR3 protein comes from TCRdb applying MiXCR to the 5' RACE reads. This table holds around 1.7 million distinct CDR3 sequences, around 29% found once. Study-level results: Insertions ran lower in abundant cord blood beta clonotypes, though not in memory repertoires. Out-of-frame alpha sequences common to twins exhibited a surplus of low generation probability.

CDR3 length: 17 amino acids. Germline V gives CDR1 SGHDT, CDR2 YYEEEE. V trimming: 2 bases; J trimming: 10 bases; junction bases outside the gene matches: 15. The clonotype comes from a newborn girl in good health. Material for sequencing was cord blood. The chain is built from TRBV5-6 and TRBJ1-4; 9 bases are a match to TRBD1. CDR3: CASSFEETGTGFGKLFF. DNA for the CDR3: TGTGCCAGCAGCTTCGAGGAGACCGGGACAGGGTTTGGAAAACTGTTTTTT. Variable domain in full (rest from reference TRBV5-6 and TRBJ1-4): DAGVTQSPTHLIKTRGQQVTLRCSPKSGHDTVSWYQQALGQGPQFIFQYYEEEERQRGNFPDRFSGHQFPNYSSELNVNALLLGDSALYLCASSFEETGTGFGKLFFGSGTQLSVL.